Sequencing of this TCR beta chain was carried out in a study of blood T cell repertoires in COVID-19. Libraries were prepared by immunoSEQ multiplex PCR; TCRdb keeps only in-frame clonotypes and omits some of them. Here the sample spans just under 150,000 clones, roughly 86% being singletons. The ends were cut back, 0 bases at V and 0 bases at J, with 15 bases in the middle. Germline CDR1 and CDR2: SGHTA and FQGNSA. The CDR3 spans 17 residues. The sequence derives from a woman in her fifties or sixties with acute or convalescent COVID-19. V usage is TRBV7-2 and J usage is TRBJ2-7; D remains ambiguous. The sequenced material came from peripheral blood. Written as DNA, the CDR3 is TGTGCCAGCAGCTTAGCGCTATACGAGAGGAGCTCCTACGAGCAGTACTTC. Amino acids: CASSLALYERSSYEQYF.